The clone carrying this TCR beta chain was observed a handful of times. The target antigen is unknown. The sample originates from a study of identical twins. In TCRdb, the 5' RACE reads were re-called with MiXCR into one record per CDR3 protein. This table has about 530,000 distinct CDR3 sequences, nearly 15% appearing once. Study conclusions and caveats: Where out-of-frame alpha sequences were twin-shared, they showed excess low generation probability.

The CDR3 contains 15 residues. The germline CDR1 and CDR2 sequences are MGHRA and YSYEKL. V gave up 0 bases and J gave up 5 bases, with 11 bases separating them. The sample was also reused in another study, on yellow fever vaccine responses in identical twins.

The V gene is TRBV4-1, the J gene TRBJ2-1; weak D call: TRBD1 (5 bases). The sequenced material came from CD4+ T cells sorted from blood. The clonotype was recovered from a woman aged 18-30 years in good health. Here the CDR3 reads CASSQDDRFNNEQFF. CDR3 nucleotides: TGCGCCAGCAGCCAAGATGACAGATTCAACAATGAGCAGTTCTTC.